Below, 11 T cell receptor beta chains from the same sample are listed, as sequenced in a study of PD-L1 blockade in urothelial cancer. The assay was immunoSEQ multiplex PCR, and TCRdb's table has in-frame clones only and misses some. The sample has 100,000 to 150,000 clones; about 88% are singletons. Documented time point: pretreatment peripheral blood. The sequencing used PBMCs, collected around atezolizumab (anti-PD-L1) treatment. The source is a man aged 45-65 years with urothelial cancer.

J is TRBJ1-1 and V is TRBV19; 11 nucleotides match TRBD1. Germline-derived CDR1 and CDR2 are LNHDA and SQIVND (reference sequence). There are 17 residues in the CDR3. Unmatched junction bases numbered 15, after V lost 6 bases and J lost 6 bases. The CDR3 spells CASRASGTGGAEAEAFF. CDR3 nucleotide sequence: TGTGCCAGTAGGGCCTCCGGGACAGGGGGGGCCGAGGCTGAAGCTTTCTTT. The full variable domain, in which reference TRBV19 and TRBJ1-1 provide the parts outside the CDR3, is DGGITQSPKYLFRKEGQNVTLSCEQNLNHDAMYWYRQDPGQGLRLIYYSQIVNDFQKGDIAEGYSVSREKKESFPLTVTSAQKNPTAFYLCASRASGTGGAEAEAFFGQGTRLTVV.

The chain carries TRBV2 and TRBJ2-7, with TRBD2 matching 8 bases. The trim removed 5 bases at V and 6 bases at J, leaving 6 bases unmatched. The V gene's germline CDR1 is SNHLY and CDR2 FYNNEI. This CDR3 comprises 13 residues. CDR3 region: CASSLAGYSEQYF. CDR3 bases: TGTGCCAGCAGTTTAGCGGGATATTCCGAGCAGTACTTC. The full variable domain, its missing parts supplied by reference TRBV2 and TRBJ2-7, is EPEVTQTPSHQVTQMGQEVILRCVPISNHLYFYWYRQILGQKVEFLVSFYNNEISEKSEIFDDQFSVERPDGSNFTLKIRSTKLEDSAMYFCASSLAGYSEQYFGPGTRLTVT.

V is TRBV29-1 and J is TRBJ2-7, with D unresolved. Per germline, CDR1 SQVTM and CDR2 ANQGSEA. Trimming left V 7 bases short and J 0 bases short, with 13 bases between. This CDR3 spans 13 amino acids. The CDR3 is CSASRRSSYEQYF. The CDR3 DNA sequence: TGCAGCGCCTCGCGACGGAGCTCCTACGAGCAGTACTTC.

This rearrangement joins TRBV10-2 to TRBJ1-5; D is perhaps TRBD1 (5 bases). The germline V gene has CDR1 WSHSY and CDR2 SAAADI. This CDR3 comprises 13 residues. The ends were cut back, 5 bases at V and 4 bases at J, with 9 bases in the middle. The CDR3 spells CASSPDRNQPQHF. The CDR3 coding sequence is TGCGCCAGCAGTCCTGACAGAAATCAGCCCCAGCATTTT.

As regards this clone: This specimen includes other DNA sequences encoding the same CDR3. The chain employs TRBV5-1 and TRBJ1-5; D not resolved. Germline V gene lookup returns CDR1 SGHRS and CDR2 YFSETQ. Trimming removed 0 bases from V and 4 bases from J, with 8 bases in between. This CDR3 spans 14 amino acids. The CDR3 protein is CASSLGGANQPQHF. The CDR3 DNA sequence: TGCGCCAGCAGCTTGGGGGGAGCGAATCAGCCCCAGCATTTT.

V gene TRBV30 combines with J gene TRBJ1-2, with unresolved D. The germline CDR1 and CDR2 sequences are GTSNPN and SVGIG (reference sequence). The CDR3 has 14 amino acids. V lost 3 bases and J 4 bases, leaving 15 bases between the germline ends. The CDR3 protein is CAWSRARGSYGYTF. DNA for the CDR3: TGTGCCTGGAGCCGAGCCCGAGGATCCTATGGCTACACCTTC. Full variable domain (missing parts from reference TRBV30 and TRBJ1-2): SQTIHQWPATLVQPVGSPLSLECTVEGTSNPNLYWYRQAAGRGLQLLFYSVGIGQISSEVPQNLSASRPQDRQFILSSKKLLLSDSGFYLCAWSRARGSYGYTFGSGTRLTVV.

The chain uses TRBV7-2 and TRBJ2-1; 12 bases line up with TRBD2. Germline assignment: CDR1 SGHTA and CDR2 FQGNSA. J gave up 0 bases and V 1 base, and 1 base lay outside the gene matches. CDR3 length equals 17 residues. The CDR3 reads CASSLGGLAGSYNEQFF. The CDR3 bases are TGTGCCAGCAGCTTAGGGGGACTAGCGGGCTCCTACAATGAGCAGTTCTTC.

The V call is TRBV2, the J call TRBJ1-1; a possible D gene is TRBD1 (5 bases). The germline V gene encodes CDR1 SNHLY and CDR2 FYNNEI. This CDR3 has 14 residues. V was cut by 7 bases and J by 0 bases, with 12 bases left in between. CDR3 in DNA: TGTGCCAGCAAAGGGGATAGTATGAACACTGAAGCTTTCTTT. Protein product: CASKGDSMNTEAFF.

J is TRBJ1-4 and V is TRBV5-1; 10 bases are shared with TRBD1. The V segment lost 0 bases and the J segment 8 bases; nucleotides outside the gene matches: 4. Germline V lookup: CDR1 SGHRS, CDR2 YFSETQ. The CDR3 loop spans 15 amino acids. DNA of the CDR3: TGCGCCAGCAGCTTGGGGGGACAGGGGTACGAAAAACTGTTTTTT. It translates to CASSLGGQGYEKLFF.

This rearrangement joins TRBV28 to TRBJ2-3, with no clear D. CDR1 and CDR2 from the germline V gene are MDHEN and SYDVKM. The CDR3 extends over 13 amino acids. Trimming pared 5 bases from V and 6 bases from J, leaving 12 bases between. CDR3 coding DNA: TGTGCCAGCAGTCCCCGGCGGCGGGATACGCAGTATTTT. Translated: CASSPRRRDTQYF.

The J gene is TRBJ2-3, the V gene TRBV7-2, with D possibly being TRBD2 (5 bases). Deletions cut 7 bases from V and 0 bases from J, with 20 bases between. This CDR3 contains 17 residues. Per germline, CDR1 SGHTA and CDR2 FQGNSA. The CDR3 loop reads CASTPRSGLTSTDTQYF. CDR3 in DNA: TGTGCCAGCACCCCCCGGAGCGGACTTACTAGCACAGATACGCAGTATTTT.